The TCR beta chain under discussion was sequenced for a study of identical twins' blood T cells. Study-wide results and limits: Mainly, cloneset size products determined shared clonotypes, twins included.

The CDR3 has 15 residues. CDR1 and CDR2 (germline): SGHAT, FQNNGV. Trimming stripped 3 bases from V and 0 bases from J, with 11 bases between. Notes on this clonotype: What it binds is not known.

A single record per CDR3 protein comes from TCRdb applying MiXCR to the 5' RACE reads. The sample yields 350,000 to 450,000 distinct CDR3 sequences, over 25% seen once. The chain combines TRBV11-2 with TRBJ1-1; D is ambiguous. Specimen: PBMCs. The TCR was taken from a woman between 18 and 55 years old in good health. The CDR3 sequence: CASSFMGYMNTEAFF. The DNA of the CDR3 is TGTGCCAGCAGCTTCATGGGGTACATGAACACTGAAGCTTTCTTT.